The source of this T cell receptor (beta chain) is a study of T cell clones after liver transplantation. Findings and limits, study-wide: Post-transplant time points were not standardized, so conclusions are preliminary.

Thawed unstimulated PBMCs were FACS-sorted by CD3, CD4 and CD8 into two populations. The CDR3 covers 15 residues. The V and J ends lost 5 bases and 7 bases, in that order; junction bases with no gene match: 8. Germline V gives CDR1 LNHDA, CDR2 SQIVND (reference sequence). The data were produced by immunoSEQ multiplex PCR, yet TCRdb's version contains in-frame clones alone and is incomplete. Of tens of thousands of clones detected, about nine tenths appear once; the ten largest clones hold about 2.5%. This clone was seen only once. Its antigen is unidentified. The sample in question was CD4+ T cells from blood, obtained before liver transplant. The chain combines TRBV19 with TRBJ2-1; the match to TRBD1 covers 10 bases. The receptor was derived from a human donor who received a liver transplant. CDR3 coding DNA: TGTGCCAGTAGTTACCGGGACAGGGGTGTAAATGAGCAGTTCTTC. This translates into CASSYRDRGVNEQFF.